The 24 T cell receptor beta chains given below trace back to one sample, sequenced in a study of vaccination and CD4 T cells after COVID-19. Noted treatment: roughly nine-day PBMC culture with coronavirus spike peptide pools or control peptides (ViraFEST assay). The antigens of these receptors remain unknown. The Oncomine TCR Beta short-read assay was what sequenced the DNA obtained from cultured CD4+ T cells. TCRdb redid the calling of the PCR reads with MiXCR, one entry per CDR3 protein. Seen here are approximately 20,000 distinct CDR3 sequences, around half observed once, and the top ten hold under 4.5%. Sequencing was performed on CD4+ T cells from blood, cultured in vitro, taken before SARS-CoV-2 vaccination. The receptor set was obtained from a human donor who had recovered from COVID-19.

The genes are TRBV18 and TRBJ1-1, with 7 bases lining up with TRBD1. The CDR3 is 13 residues long. Germline CDR1 KGHSH, CDR2 LQKENI. V lost 3 bases to trimming and J lost 6 bases; unmatched junction nucleotides: 4. The CDR3 DNA is TGTGCCAGCTCACCGAGGGGGCCGTCTGAAGCTTTCTTT. It translates to CASSPRGPSEAFF.

This clonotype was found a few times. This sequence joins TRBV27 and TRBJ2-3; 15 bases line up with TRBD2. In germline, CDR1 is MNHEY, CDR2 SMNVEV (reference sequence). With 4 bases clipped from V and 1 base from J, the junction kept 3 bases outside the gene matches. This CDR3 is 17 amino acids long. This CDR3 is CASSSGLAGGRTDTQYF. The CDR3 coding sequence is TGTGCCAGCAGTTCGGGACTAGCGGGAGGACGCACAGATACGCAGTATTTT.

In this sample, this clonotype turned up a few times. J is TRBJ1-2 and V is TRBV20-1, with 9 bases aligning to TRBD1. The CDR3 has 17 amino acids. CDR1 and CDR2 from the germline V gene are DFQATT and SNEGSKA (reference sequence). V lost 3 bases and J lost 0; bases outside the gene matches: 11. The CDR3 DNA follows: TGCAGTGCTAGGGTTCATAGGACAGGGGAATCTAACTATGGCTACACCTTC. It yields the protein CSARVHRTGESNYGYTF.

The gene calls are TRBV7-2 and TRBJ2-7; 7 bases are a match to TRBD1. The CDR3 consists of 14 residues. V was clipped by 4 bases and J by 4 bases; unmatched bases: 7. Germline V gene sequence: CDR1 SGHTA, CDR2 FQGNSA. CDR3 loop: CASSSRQGSYEQYF. CDR3 nucleotide sequence: TGTGCCAGCAGCTCCCGACAGGGCTCATACGAGCAGTACTTC. The whole variable domain, filled in from reference TRBV7-2 and TRBJ2-7, reads GAGVSQSPSNKVTEKGKDVELRCDPISGHTALYWYRQSLGQGLEFLIYFQGNSAPDKSGLPSDRFSAERTGGSVSTLTIQRTQQEDSAVYLCASSSRQGSYEQYFGPGTRLTVT.

This clonotype was picked up a small number of times. The genes are TRBV7-7 and TRBJ2-5; D is unresolved. CDR3 length: 15 amino acids. Deletions cut 5 bases from V and 5 bases from J, with 18 bases between. CDR1 is SSHAT and CDR2 is FNYEAQ in the germline V gene (reference sequence). CDR3 DNA sequence: TGTGCCAGCAGCCCAATGGGGATGGGCGGTGAGACCCAGTACTTC. Its translation is CASSPMGMGGETQYF.

V usage is TRBV20-1 and J usage is TRBJ2-3, with 10 bases fitting TRBD2. CDR1 DFQATT and CDR2 SNEGSKA come from the germline V gene (reference sequence). Trimming removed 6 bases from V and 2 bases from J; junction bases left unmatched: 8. The CDR3 extends over 15 amino acids. The CDR3 region is CSASPLAGVTDTQYF. DNA of the CDR3: TGCAGTGCCTCCCCCCTAGCGGGAGTCACAGATACGCAGTATTTT.

V is TRBV12-3 or TRBV12-4 and J is TRBJ1-6; 10 positions match TRBD1. The CDR3 has 15 residues. Trimming removed 3 bases from V and 8 bases from J; junction bases left unmatched: 4. The CDR3 nucleotides read TGTGCCAGCAGTTTGGAAGGACAGGGGGATTCACCCCTCCACTTT. The encoded protein is CASSLEGQGDSPLHF.

This clonotype has a handful of counts. This chain connects TRBV20-1 to TRBJ1-1, with TRBD1 matching over 7 bases. V shed 6 bases, J shed 1 base, and the junction held 2 bases outside the gene matches. The germline V gene encodes CDR1 DFQATT and CDR2 SNEGSKA (reference sequence). The CDR3 is 12 residues long. DNA of the CDR3: TGCAGTGCCTGGACAGGGAACACTGAAGCTTTCTTT. It specifies CSAWTGNTEAFF.

V is TRBV7-2 and J is TRBJ1-6; D is uncertain. CDR3 length: 16 amino acids. V was pared by 0 bases and J by 7 bases, with 13 bases between. The V gene's germline CDR1 is SGHTA and CDR2 FQGNSA. The CDR3 region is CASSLARFTENSPLHF. The CDR3 nucleotides are TGTGCCAGCAGCTTAGCTCGGTTTACGGAGAATTCACCCCTCCACTTT.

The chain is built from TRBV7-3 and TRBJ2-7; 8 bases match TRBD2. V shed 0 bases and J 4 bases; nucleotides not matched to a gene: 5. The CDR3 sequence is 15 residues long. CDR1 is SGHTA and CDR2 is FQGTGA in the germline V gene. CDR3 sequence (DNA): TGTGCCAGCAGCTTAACTAGCGGGATAGGGTACGAGCAGTACTTC. Amino acids: CASSLTSGIGYEQYF.

This chain connects TRBV7-2 to TRBJ2-3, with D perhaps being TRBD1 or TRBD2 (5 bases each). The V end was cut by 5 bases, the J end by 3 bases, with 15 bases between. In germline, CDR1 is SGHTA, CDR2 FQGNSA. This CDR3 is 15 amino acids long. In nucleotides, the CDR3 is TGTGCCAGCAGCCTCTTGAGGGGAGAGACAGATACGCAGTATTTT. This gives the protein CASSLLRGETDTQYF.

The V and J genes are TRBV19 and TRBJ1-1; tentatively, D is TRBD1 (5 bases). CDR1 is LNHDA, CDR2 SQIVND, per germline (reference sequence). Trimming cost V 5 bases and J 1 base, with 11 bases left between them. The CDR3 has 14 residues. The CDR3 sequence is CASSPRDSNTEAFF. In nucleotides, the CDR3 is TGTGCCAGTAGTCCCCGGGACTCGAACACTGAAGCTTTCTTT.

V and J are TRBV20-1 and TRBJ1-3; D perhaps matches TRBD1 (5 bases). The V gene lost 3 bases and the J gene lost 3 bases, with 9 bases spanning the gap. The CDR3 is 13 amino acids. Germline loops: CDR1 DFQATT, CDR2 SNEGSKA (reference sequence). The DNA of the CDR3 is TGCAGTGCTAGTCAGACAGTTGGAAACACCATATATTTT. Translated: CSASQTVGNTIYF.

This clonotype was recorded a few times. The chain uses TRBV27 and TRBJ1-1; tentatively, D is TRBD1 (6 bases). Trimming removed 4 bases at V and 0 bases at J, with 9 bases between. This CDR3 is built from 14 residues. Germline V gives CDR1 MNHEY, CDR2 SMNVEV (reference sequence). Written as DNA, the CDR3 is TGTGCCAGCAGTTCCCGGACAGTGAACACTGAAGCTTTCTTT. Protein product: CASSSRTVNTEAFF.

The rearrangement uses TRBV28 and TRBJ2-7; D might be TRBD1 or TRBD2, each matching 6 bases. CDR3 length: 13 residues. The germline gives CDR1 MDHEN, CDR2 SYDVKM. V lost 11 bases to trimming and J lost 7 bases, with 21 bases between them. The CDR3 bases are TGTGCCGGTAAACAGGAGGGGGGAGGTGAGCAGTACTTC. Its protein product is CAGKQEGGGEQYF. Filled out from reference TRBV28 and TRBJ2-7, the complete variable domain reads DVKVTQSSRYLVKRTGEKVFLECVQDMDHENMFWYRQDPGLGLRLIYFSYDVKMKEKGDIPEGYSVSREKKERFSLILESASTNQTSMYLCAGKQEGGGEQYFGPGTRLTVT.

The rearrangement links TRBV6-5 to TRBJ2-6; possibly TRBD2 for D (6 bases). The V end was cut by 2 bases, the J end by 0 bases, with 17 bases between. Germline V gene lookup returns CDR1 MNHEY and CDR2 SVGAGI. The CDR3 contains 19 residues. The CDR3 region has the DNA TGTGCCAGCAGTTACGGGACTTTCTCCCCTCGCTCTGGGGCCAACGTCCTGACTTTC. It codes for CASSYGTFSPRSGANVLTF.

This chain connects TRBV7-6 to TRBJ2-7; 7 bases fit TRBD1. CDR1 is SGHVS, CDR2 FNYEAQ, per germline. The trim removed 5 bases at V and 3 bases at J, leaving 7 bases unmatched. The CDR3 has 14 residues. The CDR3 reads CASSHGTVGYEQYF. In nucleotides, the CDR3 is TGTGCCAGCAGCCATGGGACAGTGGGCTACGAGCAGTACTTC.

A word on this clonotype: A junction end diverges from the germline sequence, so it may reflect a read error. This rearrangement joins TRBV6-1 to TRBJ1-1, with D possibly being TRBD1 (6 bases). This CDR3 is 13 amino acids long. Germline assignment: CDR1 MNHNS and CDR2 SASEGT. The DNA of the CDR3 is TGTGCCAGCAGCGAAGACAGGCACACAGAAGCTTTCTTT. Translated: CASSEDRHTEAFF.

The chain couples TRBV19 to TRBJ2-3; 11 bases fit TRBD2. CDR1 and CDR2 (germline): LNHDA, SQIVND (reference sequence). V shed 5 bases, J shed 0 bases, and the junction held 16 bases outside the gene matches. The CDR3 consists of 20 residues. The CDR3 DNA sequence: TGTGCCAGTAGTGGCCCCTCCGGGACTAGCGGTCACCCTAGCACAGATACGCAGTATTTT. Amino acid sequence: CASSGPSGTSGHPSTDTQYF.

This clonotype has more than one count but fewer than ten. The chain links TRBV20-1 to TRBJ2-7, with TRBD1 identical over 8 bases. Losses at the gene ends were 2 bases for V and 6 bases for J; bases not matched to a gene: 6. The germline V gene encodes CDR1 DFQATT and CDR2 SNEGSKA (reference sequence). This CDR3 spans 13 amino acids. The CDR3 loop reads CSARSQGASEQYF. CDR3 coding DNA: TGCAGTGCTAGATCTCAGGGGGCGAGCGAGCAGTACTTC.

The chain combines TRBV6-1 with TRBJ2-5; 8 nucleotides line up with TRBD2. The germline gives CDR1 MNHNS, CDR2 SASEGT. This CDR3 has 13 amino acids. Unmatched junction bases numbered 7, after V lost 7 bases and J lost 6 bases. CDR3 nucleotides: TGTGCCAGCACGGAGCGGGAGTTTAAGACCCAGTACTTC. Translating it yields CASTEREFKTQYF.

The rearrangement uses TRBV7-2 and TRBJ2-1; 10 bases line up with TRBD2. The CDR3 length is 17 residues. The trim removed 1 base at V and 4 bases at J, leaving 7 bases unmatched. Germline V gene data show CDR1 as SGHTA and CDR2 as FQGNSA. In nucleotides, the CDR3 is TGTGCCAGCAGCTTAGATGGACTAGCGGCCCGATACAATGAGCAGTTCTTC. Translation gives CASSLDGLAARYNEQFF.

The chain uses TRBV10-3 and TRBJ2-6, with D perhaps TRBD1 or TRBD2 (5 bases each). The CDR3 is 15 residues long. Trimming took off 5 bases at V and 1 base at J, with 9 bases between the two ends. CDR1 is ENHRY and CDR2 is SYGVKD in the germline V gene. Here the CDR3 reads CAISMGDSGANVLTF. In DNA, the CDR3 is TGTGCCATCAGTATGGGGGATTCTGGGGCCAACGTCCTGACTTTC.

This clonotype was detected a few times. CDR3 sequence: CASSTDRVFGYTF. The CDR3, as DNA: TGTGCCAGCAGCACGGACAGGGTCTTTGGCTACACCTTC. V gene TRBV7-3 combines with J gene TRBJ1-2; TRBD1 aligns across 8 bases. CDR3 length: 13 residues. V dropped 5 bases and J dropped 7; count of bases not matched to a gene: 6. The germline gives CDR1 SGHTA, CDR2 FQGTGA. Together with reference TRBV7-3 and TRBJ1-2, the CDR3 gives the full variable domain: GAGVSQTPSNKVTEKGKYVELRCDPISGHTALYWYRQSLGQGPEFLIYFQGTGAADDSGLPNDRFFAVRPEGSVSTLKIQRTERGDSAVYLCASSTDRVFGYTFGSGTRLTVV.